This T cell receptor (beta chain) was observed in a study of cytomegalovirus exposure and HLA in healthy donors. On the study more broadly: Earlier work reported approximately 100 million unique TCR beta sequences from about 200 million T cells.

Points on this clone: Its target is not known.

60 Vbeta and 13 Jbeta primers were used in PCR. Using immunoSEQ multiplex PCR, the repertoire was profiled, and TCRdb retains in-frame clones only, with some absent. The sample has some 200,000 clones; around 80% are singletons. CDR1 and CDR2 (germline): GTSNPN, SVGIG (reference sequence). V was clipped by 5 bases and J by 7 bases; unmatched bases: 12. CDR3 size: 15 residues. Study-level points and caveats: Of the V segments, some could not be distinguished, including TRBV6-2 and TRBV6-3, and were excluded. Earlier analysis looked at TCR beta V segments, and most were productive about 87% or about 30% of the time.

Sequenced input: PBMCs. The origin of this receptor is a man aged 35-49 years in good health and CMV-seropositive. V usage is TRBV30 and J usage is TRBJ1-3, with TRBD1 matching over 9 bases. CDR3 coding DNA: TGTGCCTGGTCGACCGGGACAGGGCGTCTGAACACCATATATTTT. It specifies CAWSTGTGRLNTIYF.